This T cell receptor (beta chain) was recovered during a study of CD8 T cells in ankylosing spondylitis. One entry per CDR3 protein results from TCRdb running MiXCR on the 5' RACE reads. The repertoire holds 300,000 to 400,000 distinct CDR3 sequences, with around a tenth as singletons. This CDR3 spans 17 amino acids. Germline assignment: CDR1 SGHKS and CDR2 YYEKEE (reference sequence). The V end lost 0 bases, the J end lost 1 base, and 11 bases lay between the germline ends. V gene TRBV5-5 combines with J gene TRBJ2-6, with D possibly TRBD2 on 6 matching bases. The receptor was derived from a female donor with ankylosing spondylitis or in good health (not recorded which). Sequencing was performed on blood, either unsorted or a sorted T cell fraction (not recorded which). The CDR3 DNA is TGTGCCAGCAGCTTGGCCCCAGGGACTTCTGGGGCCAACGTCCTGACTTTC. Protein product: CASSLAPGTSGANVLTF.